This T cell receptor beta chain was recovered during a study of shared clonotypes between healthy human individuals. Concerning this clone itself: The antigen remains undetermined.

The protocol was immunoSEQ multiplex PCR, while the TCRdb copy is restricted to in-frame clones and leaves out a portion. The sample contains under 750,000 clones, 72% of which appear only once. The CDR3 sequence is 15 residues long. Germline CDR1 and CDR2: SGHRS and YFSETQ. The V and J ends lost 6 bases and 0 bases, in that order; junction bases with no gene match: 5. Overall study results and limits: Larger estimated richness was generally recorded for naive subsets relative to memory subsets.

Sequencing was performed on memory CD4+ T cells sorted from blood. Subset of the sample: CD45RA-negative fraction. This receptor was taken from a woman in her 30s in good health. This chain links TRBV5-1 with TRBJ2-1; 8 nucleotides align to TRBD1. This CDR3 is CASNRQGSSYNEQFF. CDR3 in DNA: TGCGCCAGCAACCGACAGGGGAGCTCCTACAATGAGCAGTTCTTC.